This T cell receptor beta chain originates from a study of blood T cell repertoires in COVID-19. Clones were read by immunoSEQ multiplex PCR, and TCRdb kept only the in-frame ones, dropping some. The repertoire holds about 400,000 clones, with about 90% as singletons. This receptor was taken from a woman in her twenties or thirties who had recovered from COVID-19. Sequencing was performed on PBMCs or T cells enriched from blood (not recorded which).

Here the CDR3 DNA reads TGTGCCAGCAGCTCCCAGCGGGAGGGCCGGGAGACCCAGTACTTC. Amino acids: CASSSQREGRETQYF. The chain uses TRBV11-2 and TRBJ2-5; 10 bases are a match to TRBD2. The CDR3 spans 15 residues. J was trimmed by 5 bases and V by 4 bases; bases with no gene match: 7. Germline values: CDR1 SGHAT, CDR2 FQNNGV.